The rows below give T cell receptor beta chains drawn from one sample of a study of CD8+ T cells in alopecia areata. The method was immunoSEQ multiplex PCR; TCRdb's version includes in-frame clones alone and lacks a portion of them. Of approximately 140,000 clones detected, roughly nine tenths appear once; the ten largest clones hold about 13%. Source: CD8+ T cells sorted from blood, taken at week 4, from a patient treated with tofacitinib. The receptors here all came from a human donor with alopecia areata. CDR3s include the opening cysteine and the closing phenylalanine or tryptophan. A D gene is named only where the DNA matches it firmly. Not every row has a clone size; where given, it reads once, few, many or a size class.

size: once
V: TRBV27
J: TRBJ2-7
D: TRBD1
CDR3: CASNRGTGNSYEQYF
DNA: TGTGCCAGCAATCGAGGGACAGGGAATTCCTACGAGCAGTACTTC

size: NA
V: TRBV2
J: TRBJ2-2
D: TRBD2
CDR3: CASSLLAGGITGELFF
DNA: TGTGCCAGCAGTCTACTAGCGGGGGGGATCACCGGGGAGCTGTTTTTT

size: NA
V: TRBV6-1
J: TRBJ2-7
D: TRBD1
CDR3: CASSSMQGAKDEQYF
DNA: TGTGCCAGCAGTAGCATGCAGGGGGCGAAGGACGAGCAGTACTTC

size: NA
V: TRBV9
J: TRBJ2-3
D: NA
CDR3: CASSVLGYNTDTQYF
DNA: TGTGCCAGCAGCGTCTTGGGATATAACACAGATACGCAGTATTTT

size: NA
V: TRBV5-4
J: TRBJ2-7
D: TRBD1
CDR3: CASSPTDRGLRTTREQYF
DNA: TGTGCCAGCAGCCCTACCGACAGGGGGTTACGGACTACGCGCGAGCAGTACTTC

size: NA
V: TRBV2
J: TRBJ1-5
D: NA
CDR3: CASSGETEGQPQHF
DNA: TGTGCCAGCAGTGGAGAGACAGAAGGGCAGCCCCAGCATTTT

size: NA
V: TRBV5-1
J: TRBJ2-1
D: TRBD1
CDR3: CASSLAKDRTYNEQFF
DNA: TGCGCCAGCAGCTTGGCGAAGGACAGGACCTACAATGAGCAGTTCTTC

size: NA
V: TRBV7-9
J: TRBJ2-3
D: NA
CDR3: CASSFNPDTQYF
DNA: TGTGCCAGCAGCTTCAATCCAGATACGCAGTATTTT

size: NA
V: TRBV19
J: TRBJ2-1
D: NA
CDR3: CASSLWGSPYNEQFF
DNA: TGTGCCAGTAGCCTTTGGGGCTCGCCCTACAATGAGCAGTTCTTC

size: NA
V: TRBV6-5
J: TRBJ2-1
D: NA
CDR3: CASEQLPGDEQFF
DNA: TGTGCCAGCGAGCAATTACCGGGGGATGAGCAGTTCTTC

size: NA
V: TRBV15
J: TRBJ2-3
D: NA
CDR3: CATAGNLASTDTQYF
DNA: TGTGCCACCGCAGGGAATCTCGCTAGCACAGATACGCAGTATTTT

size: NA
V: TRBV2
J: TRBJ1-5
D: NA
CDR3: CASSDLGQPQHF
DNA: TGTGCCAGCAGTGATTTAGGTCAGCCCCAGCATTTT

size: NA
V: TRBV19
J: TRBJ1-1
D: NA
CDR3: CASSMWGTTEAFF
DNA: TGTGCCAGTAGTATGTGGGGGACCACTGAAGCTTTCTTT

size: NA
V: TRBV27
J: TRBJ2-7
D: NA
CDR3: CASTRTAYPYEQYF
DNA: TGTGCCAGCACCCGGACAGCTTACCCCTACGAGCAGTACTTC

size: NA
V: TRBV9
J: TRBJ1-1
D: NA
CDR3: CASSVLGTEAFF
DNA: TGTGCCAGCAGCGTACTGGGCACTGAAGCTTTCTTT

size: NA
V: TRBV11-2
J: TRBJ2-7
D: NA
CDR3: CASSLDGPLDEQYF
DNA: TGTGCCAGCAGCTTAGATGGCCCCCTGGACGAGCAGTACTTC

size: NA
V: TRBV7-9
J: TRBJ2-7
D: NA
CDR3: CASSSPGGNHYEQYF
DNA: TGTGCCAGCAGCTCCCCAGGGGGGAATCACTACGAGCAGTACTTC

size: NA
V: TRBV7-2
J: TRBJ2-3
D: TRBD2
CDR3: CASSPTVSGGFTDTQYF
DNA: TGTGCCAGCAGCCCGACCGTTAGCGGGGGTTTTACAGATACGCAGTATTTT

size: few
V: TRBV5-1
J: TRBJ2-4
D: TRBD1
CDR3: CASRTGGRENIQYF
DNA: TGCGCCAGCAGAACAGGGGGACGGGAAAACATTCAGTACTTC

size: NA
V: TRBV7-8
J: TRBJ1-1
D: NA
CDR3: CASSQTGIVNTEAFF
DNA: TGTGCCAGCAGCCAAACAGGGATTGTTAACACTGAAGCTTTCTTT

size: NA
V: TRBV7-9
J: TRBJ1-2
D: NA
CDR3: CASSRNLDGTYGYTF
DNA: TGTGCCAGCAGCCGAAACCTCGACGGAACTTATGGCTACACCTTC

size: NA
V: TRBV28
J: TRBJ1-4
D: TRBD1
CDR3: CASRGQGEYWEKLFF
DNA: TGTGCCAGCAGGGGCCAGGGGGAATATTGGGAAAAACTGTTTTTT

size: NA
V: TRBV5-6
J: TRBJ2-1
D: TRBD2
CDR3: CASSRGTSVYNEQFF
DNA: TGTGCCAGCAGCCGCGGGACTAGCGTCTACAATGAGCAGTTCTTC

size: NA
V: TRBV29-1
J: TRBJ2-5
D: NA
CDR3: CSVAARGYQETQYF
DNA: TGCAGCGTTGCTGCGAGGGGTTACCAAGAGACCCAGTACTTC

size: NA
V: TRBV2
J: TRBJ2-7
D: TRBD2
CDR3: CASRGTSTYEQYF
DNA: TGTGCCAGCAGGGGGACTAGTACCTACGAGCAGTACTTC

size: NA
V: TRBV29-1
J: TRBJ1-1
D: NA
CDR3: CSVVLNVRAFF
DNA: TGCAGCGTTGTCCTAAACGTAAGAGCTTTCTTT

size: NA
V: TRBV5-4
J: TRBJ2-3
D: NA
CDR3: CASSLGGGPTDTQYF
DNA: TGTGCCAGCAGCTTGGGTGGGGGTCCCACAGATACGCAGTATTTT

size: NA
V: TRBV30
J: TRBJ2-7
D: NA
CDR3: CAWSSQGYEQYF
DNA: TGTGCCTGGAGTTCTCAGGGCTACGAGCAGTACTTC

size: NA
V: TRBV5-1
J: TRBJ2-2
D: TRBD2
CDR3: CASADSGGQANTGELFF
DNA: TGCGCCAGCGCCGATAGCGGGGGACAAGCGAACACCGGGGAGCTGTTTTTT

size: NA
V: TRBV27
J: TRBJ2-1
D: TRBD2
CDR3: CASSLGLAVHNEQFF
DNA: TGTGCCAGCAGTCTAGGACTAGCGGTACACAATGAGCAGTTCTTC

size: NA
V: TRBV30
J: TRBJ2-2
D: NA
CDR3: CAWSVQAGGYTGELFF
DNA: TGTGCCTGGAGTGTACAGGCCGGCGGCTACACCGGGGAGCTGTTTTTT

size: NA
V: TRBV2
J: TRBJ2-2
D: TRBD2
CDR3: CASPRGTSGSVNTGELFF
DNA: TGTGCCAGCCCGAGGGGGACTAGCGGGAGTGTGAACACCGGGGAGCTGTTTTTT

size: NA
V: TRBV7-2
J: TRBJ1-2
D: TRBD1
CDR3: CASSPYGTGGYNYGYTF
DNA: TGTGCCAGCAGCCCGTACGGGACAGGGGGCTATAACTATGGCTACACCTTC

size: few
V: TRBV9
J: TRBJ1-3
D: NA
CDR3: CASSVEAVENTIYF
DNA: TGTGCCAGCAGCGTAGAGGCCGTTGAGAACACCATATATTTT

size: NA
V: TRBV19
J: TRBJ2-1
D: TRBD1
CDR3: CASRDRDYNEQFF
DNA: TGTGCCAGTAGGGACAGGGACTACAATGAGCAGTTCTTC

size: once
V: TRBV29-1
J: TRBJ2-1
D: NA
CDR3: CSVESGMGENEQFF
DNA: TGCAGCGTTGAATCGGGGATGGGGGAGAATGAGCAGTTCTTC

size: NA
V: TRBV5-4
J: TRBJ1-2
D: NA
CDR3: CASSLGLPGDGYTF
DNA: TGTGCCAGCAGCTTGGGGCTTCCGGGGGATGGCTACACCTTC

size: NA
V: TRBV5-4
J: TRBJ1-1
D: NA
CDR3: CASSLDSNTEAFF
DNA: TGTGCCAGCAGCTTGGACTCGAACACTGAAGCTTTCTTT

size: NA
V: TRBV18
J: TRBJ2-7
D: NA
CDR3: CASSPRRDPSPYEQYF
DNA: TGTGCCAGCTCACCACGCCGGGACCCGTCCCCCTACGAGCAGTACTTC

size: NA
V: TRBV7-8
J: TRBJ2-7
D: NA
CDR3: CASSYAGQGEYF
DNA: TGTGCCAGCAGCTATGCTGGGCAGGGAGAGTACTTC

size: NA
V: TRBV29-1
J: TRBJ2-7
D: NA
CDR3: CSVEDRGRAYEQYF
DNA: TGCAGCGTTGAAGATCGCGGGCGTGCTTACGAGCAGTACTTC

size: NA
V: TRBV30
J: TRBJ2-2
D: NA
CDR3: CAWSVGNTGELFF
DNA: TGTGCCTGGAGTGTGGGTAACACCGGGGAGCTGTTTTTT

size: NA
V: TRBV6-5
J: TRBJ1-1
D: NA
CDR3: CASSLRGGNTEAFF
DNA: TGTGCCAGCAGCCTACGGGGGGGGAACACTGAAGCTTTCTTT

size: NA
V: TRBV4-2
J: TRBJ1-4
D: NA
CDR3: CASSQEGWATNEKLFF
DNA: TGTGCCAGCAGCCAAGAGGGCTGGGCAACTAATGAAAAACTGTTTTTT

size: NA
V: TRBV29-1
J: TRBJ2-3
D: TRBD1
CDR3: CSVVGTGRTDTQYF
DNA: TGCAGCGTTGTAGGGACAGGGAGGACAGATACGCAGTATTTT

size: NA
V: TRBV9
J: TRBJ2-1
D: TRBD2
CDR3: CASSVFAGGLNEQFF
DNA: TGTGCCAGCAGCGTGTTTGCGGGGGGATTAAATGAGCAGTTCTTC

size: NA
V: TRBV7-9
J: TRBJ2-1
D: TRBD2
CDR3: CASSSQTSGKDNEQFF
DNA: TGTGCCAGCAGCAGTCAGACTAGCGGGAAAGACAATGAGCAGTTCTTC

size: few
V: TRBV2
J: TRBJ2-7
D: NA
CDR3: CAGAGDPTYEQYF
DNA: TGTGCCGGAGCCGGGGACCCTACCTACGAGCAGTACTTC

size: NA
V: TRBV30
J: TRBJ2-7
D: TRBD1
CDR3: CAWAPNRDRGTYEQYF
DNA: TGTGCCTGGGCTCCCAACCGGGACAGGGGAACCTACGAGCAGTACTTC

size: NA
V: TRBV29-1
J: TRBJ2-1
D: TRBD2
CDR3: CSVETSGSSYEQFF
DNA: TGCAGCGTTGAGACTAGCGGGAGTAGTTATGAGCAGTTCTTC

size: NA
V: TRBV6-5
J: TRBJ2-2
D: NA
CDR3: CASSFNTGELFF
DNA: TGTGCCAGCAGTTTTAACACCGGGGAGCTGTTTTTT

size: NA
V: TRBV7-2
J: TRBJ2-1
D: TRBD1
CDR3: CASSLLTGGNEQFF
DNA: TGTGCCAGCAGCTTATTGACAGGGGGCAATGAGCAGTTCTTC

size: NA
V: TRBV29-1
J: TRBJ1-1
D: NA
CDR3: CSVQKNTEAFF
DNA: TGCAGCGTCCAGAAGAACACTGAAGCTTTCTTT